Listed below are T cell receptor beta chains from one sample, sequenced in a study of technical replicates of blood from several donors. Sequencing was performed with immunoSEQ multiplex PCR; in TCRdb, only in-frame clones are kept and a portion is missing. The sample holds around 76,000 clones, roughly 92% seen once. Specimen: T cells isolated from PBMCs. The source is a human donor in good health. Both conserved end residues are part of each CDR3. Fields, in order: CDR3 DNA, CDR3 protein, D gene, clone size, V gene, J gene, CDR3 length. The D gene is left open where the match is weak. The size of a clone is reported for some rows only, either as once, few or many, or as a class for expanded clones.

CDR3nt: TGTGCCAGCAGTTTAGCGGGAGGGGATACGCAGTATTTT
CDR3aa: CASSLAGGDTQYF
d_gene: TRBD2
abundance: once
v_gene: TRBV27
j_gene: TRBJ2-3
len: 13

CDR3nt: TGTGCCAGCAGCGGGAGACAGGCCACGAAGGACGAGCAGTACTTC
CDR3aa: CASSGRQATKDEQYF
d_gene: .
abundance: few
v_gene: TRBV13
j_gene: TRBJ2-7
len: 15

CDR3nt: TGCGCCAGCAGCCAAGGACCCCTCCAAGCGGGAGCTTACTACGAGCAGTACTTC
CDR3aa: CASSQGPLQAGAYYEQYF
d_gene: TRBD2
abundance: once
v_gene: TRBV4-1
j_gene: TRBJ2-7
len: 18

CDR3nt: TGTGCCAGCAGCCGGGACAGGGGACTAGCGAACACCGGGGAGCTGTTTTTT
CDR3aa: CASSRDRGLANTGELFF
d_gene: TRBD1
abundance: once
v_gene: TRBV11-2
j_gene: TRBJ2-2
len: 17

CDR3nt: TGTGCCAGCAGTGCGTACGGTTTAGATGGCAATCAGCCCCAGCATTTT
CDR3aa: CASSAYGLDGNQPQHF
d_gene: .
abundance: .
v_gene: TRBV2
j_gene: TRBJ1-5
len: 16

CDR3nt: TGTGCCAGTGCGATATCCCAGAACACTGAAGCTTTCTTT
CDR3aa: CASAISQNTEAFF
d_gene: .
abundance: .
v_gene: TRBV19
j_gene: TRBJ1-1
len: 13

CDR3nt: TGTGCCTGGAGTGCGGGACTGAGAAATGAAAAACTGTTTTTT
CDR3aa: CAWSAGLRNEKLFF
d_gene: .
abundance: .
v_gene: TRBV30
j_gene: TRBJ1-4
len: 14

CDR3nt: TGTGCCAGCAGCTTGAAAAACTCAGGGGCGTTCGGAAAACTGTTTTTT
CDR3aa: CASSLKNSGAFGKLFF
d_gene: .
abundance: once
v_gene: TRBV5-6
j_gene: TRBJ1-4
len: 16

CDR3nt: TGTGCCAGCAGCTTGGGCCCCAGGTTGAACACTGAAGCTTTCTTT
CDR3aa: CASSLGPRLNTEAFF
d_gene: .
abundance: .
v_gene: TRBV7-3
j_gene: TRBJ1-1
len: 15

CDR3nt: TGTGCCAGCAGTTATGGGACTATGACCTACGAGCAGTACTTC
CDR3aa: CASSYGTMTYEQYF
d_gene: TRBD2
abundance: .
v_gene: TRBV27
j_gene: TRBJ2-7
len: 14

CDR3nt: TGTGCCAGCAGCCTCCCAATGAGGGAGGGGGACACAGATACGCAGTATTTT
CDR3aa: CASSLPMREGDTDTQYF
d_gene: .
abundance: .
v_gene: TRBV7-8
j_gene: TRBJ2-3
len: 17

CDR3nt: TGTGCCAGCAGCTTAGAAGGACAGGTGGCGGGCTATGGCTACACCTTC
CDR3aa: CASSLEGQVAGYGYTF
d_gene: TRBD1
abundance: .
v_gene: TRBV7-9
j_gene: TRBJ1-2
len: 16

CDR3nt: TGTGCCAGCAGCTTAATGACAGGCTACGAGCAGTACTTC
CDR3aa: CASSLMTGYEQYF
d_gene: .
abundance: .
v_gene: TRBV7-3
j_gene: TRBJ2-7
len: 13

CDR3nt: TGTGCCAGCAGCTTAAGTGGAGGGGATAATGGCTACACCTTC
CDR3aa: CASSLSGGDNGYTF
d_gene: .
abundance: once
v_gene: TRBV7-3
j_gene: TRBJ1-2
len: 14

CDR3nt: TGTGCCAGCAGTGCTTGGGAGGGGGGTAACACCGGGGAGCTGTTTTTT
CDR3aa: CASSAWEGGNTGELFF
d_gene: .
abundance: .
v_gene: TRBV2
j_gene: TRBJ2-2
len: 16

CDR3nt: TGTGCCAGCAGCTGGGACAGCTCCTACGAGCAGTACTTC
CDR3aa: CASSWDSSYEQYF
d_gene: TRBD1
abundance: few
v_gene: TRBV7-9
j_gene: TRBJ2-7
len: 13

CDR3nt: TGTGCCAGCAGCGCTACTAACTCTGGAAACACCATATATTTT
CDR3aa: CASSATNSGNTIYF
d_gene: .
abundance: .
v_gene: TRBV9
j_gene: TRBJ1-3
len: 14

CDR3nt: TGTGCCATCAGTGCTTGGGACAGGGGGCCTAGGGACCATCAGCCCCAGCATTTT
CDR3aa: CAISAWDRGPRDHQPQHF
d_gene: TRBD1
abundance: .
v_gene: TRBV10-3
j_gene: TRBJ1-5
len: 18

CDR3nt: TGTGCCAGCAGCCCCGCCACGAGCAGGGCGAACACTGAAGCTTTCTTT
CDR3aa: CASSPATSRANTEAFF
d_gene: .
abundance: .
v_gene: TRBV14
j_gene: TRBJ1-1
len: 16

CDR3nt: TGTGCCAGCACGGCCGGGGGTGGCAATCAGCCCCAGCATTTT
CDR3aa: CASTAGGGNQPQHF
d_gene: .
abundance: .
v_gene: TRBV5-6
j_gene: TRBJ1-5
len: 14

CDR3nt: TGTGCCAGCAGTTACTCGACAGACAGGTCTATGGACTTC
CDR3aa: CASSYSTDRSMDF
d_gene: .
abundance: .
v_gene: TRBV6-5
j_gene: TRBJ2-7
len: 13

CDR3nt: TGTGCCAGCAGCCGGGGACTAGCGGGAGAGCAGTACTTC
CDR3aa: CASSRGLAGEQYF
d_gene: TRBD2
abundance: .
v_gene: TRBV11-1
j_gene: TRBJ2-7
len: 13

CDR3nt: TGTGCCAGCAGCCCAACTCAAGAGACCCAGTACTTC
CDR3aa: CASSPTQETQYF
d_gene: .
abundance: .
v_gene: TRBV7-2
j_gene: TRBJ2-5
len: 12

CDR3nt: TGTGCCAGCAGCGTAGTCGGAGGGGACCCTGAAGCTTTCTTT
CDR3aa: CASSVVGGDPEAFF
d_gene: .
abundance: .
v_gene: TRBV9
j_gene: TRBJ1-1
len: 14

CDR3nt: TGTGCCAGCAGCATCGGACTAGCGGGGGGGCAGTTCTTC
CDR3aa: CASSIGLAGGQFF
d_gene: TRBD2
abundance: .
v_gene: TRBV7-6
j_gene: TRBJ2-1
len: 13

CDR3nt: TGTGCCTGGAGTCCACAGTTCAATCAGCCCCAGCATTTT
CDR3aa: CAWSPQFNQPQHF
d_gene: .
abundance: .
v_gene: TRBV30
j_gene: TRBJ1-5
len: 13

CDR3nt: TGTGCCAGCAGCGCAGCCGGGACACCCTATGGCTACACCTTC
CDR3aa: CASSAAGTPYGYTF
d_gene: .
abundance: .
v_gene: TRBV7-6
j_gene: TRBJ1-2
len: 14

CDR3nt: TGTGCCAGCAGTACCATGGTTGTAGACTATGGCTACACCTTC
CDR3aa: CASSTMVVDYGYTF
d_gene: .
abundance: once
v_gene: TRBV2
j_gene: TRBJ1-2
len: 14

CDR3nt: TGTGCCAGCAGCTTAGTATCAGGGTACAATGAGCAGTTCTTC
CDR3aa: CASSLVSGYNEQFF
d_gene: .
abundance: .
v_gene: TRBV7-9
j_gene: TRBJ2-1
len: 14

CDR3nt: TGCGCCAGCAGCTTGCCGTGGACACCCCGGAGGGACTCTGGAAACACCATATATTTT
CDR3aa: CASSLPWTPRRDSGNTIYF
d_gene: .
abundance: .
v_gene: TRBV5-1
j_gene: TRBJ1-3
len: 19

CDR3nt: TGTGCCACCACATCATGGGACTATAAAAATGAGCAGTTCTTC
CDR3aa: CATTSWDYKNEQFF
d_gene: TRBD2
abundance: once
v_gene: TRBV6-5
j_gene: TRBJ2-1
len: 14

CDR3nt: TGTGCCAGCTCACCACCGGAACGAGGGCTTAACATTCAGTACTTC
CDR3aa: CASSPPERGLNIQYF
d_gene: .
abundance: .
v_gene: TRBV18
j_gene: TRBJ2-4
len: 15

CDR3nt: TGTGCCAGCAGTTTGAAGATAGAAACCGGGGAGCTGTTTTTT
CDR3aa: CASSLKIETGELFF
d_gene: .
abundance: .
v_gene: TRBV27
j_gene: TRBJ2-2
len: 14

CDR3nt: TGTGCCAGCAGCTTAGACTCGGAGACCCAGTACTTC
CDR3aa: CASSLDSETQYF
d_gene: .
abundance: once
v_gene: TRBV7-8
j_gene: TRBJ2-5
len: 12

CDR3nt: TGTGCCGGGGGACAGGAGAGGGGTGGCTACACCTTC
CDR3aa: CAGGQERGGYTF
d_gene: TRBD1
abundance: .
v_gene: TRBV19
j_gene: TRBJ1-2
len: 12

CDR3nt: TGCGCCAGCAGCCTACAGATAGCGATATCAGATACGCAGTATTTT
CDR3aa: CASSLQIAISDTQYF
d_gene: .
abundance: .
v_gene: TRBV4-1
j_gene: TRBJ2-3
len: 15

CDR3nt: TGTGCCAGCAGCGAGAGGACAGGGAACACTGAAGCTTTCTTT
CDR3aa: CASSERTGNTEAFF
d_gene: TRBD1
abundance: .
v_gene: TRBV9
j_gene: TRBJ1-1
len: 14

CDR3nt: TGTGCCAGTAGTATTATCGGGTCAACGGATGGCGTTGGACAGCCCCAGCATTTT
CDR3aa: CASSIIGSTDGVGQPQHF
d_gene: .
abundance: .
v_gene: TRBV19
j_gene: TRBJ1-5
len: 18

CDR3nt: TGTGCCAGCAGCCAAGAAGGCGGGTACAATGAGCAGTTCTTC
CDR3aa: CASSQEGGYNEQFF
d_gene: .
abundance: .
v_gene: TRBV4-2
j_gene: TRBJ2-1
len: 14

CDR3nt: TGTGCCAGCAGCTTAACCCTAGCGGGAGCTGAGCAGTTCTTC
CDR3aa: CASSLTLAGAEQFF
d_gene: TRBD2
abundance: .
v_gene: TRBV7-3
j_gene: TRBJ2-1
len: 14

CDR3nt: TGTGCCAGCAGCGTACAGGGCCTGTACACTGAAGCTTTCTTT
CDR3aa: CASSVQGLYTEAFF
d_gene: .
abundance: .
v_gene: TRBV5-5
j_gene: TRBJ1-1
len: 14

CDR3nt: TGTGCCAGCAGTGGGGTGTCAGGGGTTCTCAATCAGCCCCAGCATTTT
CDR3aa: CASSGVSGVLNQPQHF
d_gene: .
abundance: once
v_gene: TRBV6-1
j_gene: TRBJ1-5
len: 16

CDR3nt: TGTGCCAGCAGCTTAACTGGGGCAGGAAACTACGAGCAGTACTTC
CDR3aa: CASSLTGAGNYEQYF
d_gene: .
abundance: .
v_gene: TRBV7-8
j_gene: TRBJ2-7
len: 15

CDR3nt: TGTGCCAGCAAAGCGACGGTGAACACTGAAGCTTTCTTT
CDR3aa: CASKATVNTEAFF
d_gene: .
abundance: .
v_gene: TRBV6-4
j_gene: TRBJ1-1
len: 13

CDR3nt: TGTGCCAGCAGCTTAGTAAGCGAGGGGGGGAATGAGCAGTTCTTC
CDR3aa: CASSLVSEGGNEQFF
d_gene: .
abundance: .
v_gene: TRBV7-3
j_gene: TRBJ2-1
len: 15

CDR3nt: TGTGCCAGCAGCACCAGTGGAGATACGCAGTATTTT
CDR3aa: CASSTSGDTQYF
d_gene: .
abundance: .
v_gene: TRBV6-6
j_gene: TRBJ2-3
len: 12